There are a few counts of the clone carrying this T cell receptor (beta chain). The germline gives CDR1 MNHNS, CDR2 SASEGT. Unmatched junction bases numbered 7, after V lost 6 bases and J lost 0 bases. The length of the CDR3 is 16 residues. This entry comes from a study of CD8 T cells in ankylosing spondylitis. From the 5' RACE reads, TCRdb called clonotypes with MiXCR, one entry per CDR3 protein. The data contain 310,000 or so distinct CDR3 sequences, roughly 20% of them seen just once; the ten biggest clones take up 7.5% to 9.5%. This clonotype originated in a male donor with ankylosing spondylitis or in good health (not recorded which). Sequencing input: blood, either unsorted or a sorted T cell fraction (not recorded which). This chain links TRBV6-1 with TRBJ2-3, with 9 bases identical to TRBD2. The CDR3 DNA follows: TGTGCCAGCAGGACTAGCGGATTTTATAGCACAGATACGCAGTATTTT. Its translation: CASRTSGFYSTDTQYF.